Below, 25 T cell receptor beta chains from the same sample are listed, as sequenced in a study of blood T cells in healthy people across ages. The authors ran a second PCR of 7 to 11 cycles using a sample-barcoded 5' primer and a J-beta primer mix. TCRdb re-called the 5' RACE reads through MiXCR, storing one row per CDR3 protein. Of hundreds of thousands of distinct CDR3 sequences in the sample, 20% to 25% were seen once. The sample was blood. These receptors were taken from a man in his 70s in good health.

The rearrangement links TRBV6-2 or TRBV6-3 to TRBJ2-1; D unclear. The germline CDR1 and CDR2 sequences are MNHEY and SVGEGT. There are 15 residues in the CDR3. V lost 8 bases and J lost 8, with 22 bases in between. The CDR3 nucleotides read TGTGCCAGCTGCGCGGAGCCATGGGGATACTATGAGCAGTTCTTC. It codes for CASCAEPWGYYEQFF.

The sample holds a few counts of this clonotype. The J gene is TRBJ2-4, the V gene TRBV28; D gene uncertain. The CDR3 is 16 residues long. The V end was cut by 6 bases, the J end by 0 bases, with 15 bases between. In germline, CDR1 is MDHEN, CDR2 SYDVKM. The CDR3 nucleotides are TGTGCCAGCAGCCTGGAGTTCTCTGTAGCCAAAAACATTCAGTACTTC. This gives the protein CASSLEFSVAKNIQYF.

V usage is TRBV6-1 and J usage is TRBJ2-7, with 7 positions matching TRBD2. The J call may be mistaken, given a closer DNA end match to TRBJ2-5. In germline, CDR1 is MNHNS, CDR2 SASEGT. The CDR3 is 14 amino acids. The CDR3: CASNRAGTQETQYF. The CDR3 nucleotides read TGTGCCAGCAACAGAGCGGGAACACAAGAGACCCAGTACTTC.

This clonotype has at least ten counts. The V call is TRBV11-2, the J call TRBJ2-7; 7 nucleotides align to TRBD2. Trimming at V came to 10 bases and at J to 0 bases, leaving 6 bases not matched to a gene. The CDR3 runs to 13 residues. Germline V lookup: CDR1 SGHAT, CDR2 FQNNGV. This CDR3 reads CATAGDLSYEQYF. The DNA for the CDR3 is TGTGCCACTGCGGGAGACCTCTCCTACGAGCAGTACTTC.

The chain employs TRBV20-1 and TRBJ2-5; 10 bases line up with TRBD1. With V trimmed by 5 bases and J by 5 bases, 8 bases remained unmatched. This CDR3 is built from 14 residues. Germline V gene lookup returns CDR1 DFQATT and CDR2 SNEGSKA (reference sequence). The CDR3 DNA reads TGCAGTGCTCCACGACAGGGGGCGGAGGAGACCCAGTACTTC. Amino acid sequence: CSAPRQGAEETQYF.

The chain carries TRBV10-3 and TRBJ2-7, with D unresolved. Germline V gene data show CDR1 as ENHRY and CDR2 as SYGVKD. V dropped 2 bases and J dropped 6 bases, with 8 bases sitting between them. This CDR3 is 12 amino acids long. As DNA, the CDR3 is TGTGCCATCAGTGAGCTACTTAGCGAGCAGTACTTC. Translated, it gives CAISELLSEQYF.

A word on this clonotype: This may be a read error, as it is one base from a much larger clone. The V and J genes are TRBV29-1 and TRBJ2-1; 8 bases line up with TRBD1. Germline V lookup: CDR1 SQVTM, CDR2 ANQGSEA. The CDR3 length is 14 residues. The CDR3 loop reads CSVEGTGLYNGQFF. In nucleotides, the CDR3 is TGCAGCGTTGAAGGGACAGGGCTATACAATGGGCAGTTCTTC.

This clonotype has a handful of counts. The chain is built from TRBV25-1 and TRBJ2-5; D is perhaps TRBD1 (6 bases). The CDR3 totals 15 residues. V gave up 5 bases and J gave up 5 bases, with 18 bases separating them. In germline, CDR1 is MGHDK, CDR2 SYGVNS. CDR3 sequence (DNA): TGTGCCAGCAGTCCCTCGGACAGTGTTTCTGAGACCCAGTACTTC. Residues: CASSPSDSVSETQYF. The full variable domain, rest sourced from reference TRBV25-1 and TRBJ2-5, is EADIYQTPRYLVIGTGKKITLECSQTMGHDKMYWYQQDPGMELHLIHYSYGVNSTEKGDLSSESTVSRIRTEHFPLTLESARPSHTSQYLCASSPSDSVSETQYFGPGTRLLVL.

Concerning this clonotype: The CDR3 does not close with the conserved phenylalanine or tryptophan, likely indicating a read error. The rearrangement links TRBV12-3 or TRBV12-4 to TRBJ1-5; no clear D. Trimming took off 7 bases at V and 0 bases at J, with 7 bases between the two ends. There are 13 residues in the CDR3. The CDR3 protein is CASTDGSNQPQHL. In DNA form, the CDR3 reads TGTGCCAGCACCGACGGTAGCAATCAGCCCCAGCATCTT.

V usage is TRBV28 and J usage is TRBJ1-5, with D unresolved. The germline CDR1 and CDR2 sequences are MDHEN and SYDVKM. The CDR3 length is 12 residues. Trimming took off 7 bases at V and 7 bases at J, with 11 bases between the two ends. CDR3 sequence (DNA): TGTGCCAGCACCTTCCAATGGCAGCCCCAGCATTTT. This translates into CASTFQWQPQHF.

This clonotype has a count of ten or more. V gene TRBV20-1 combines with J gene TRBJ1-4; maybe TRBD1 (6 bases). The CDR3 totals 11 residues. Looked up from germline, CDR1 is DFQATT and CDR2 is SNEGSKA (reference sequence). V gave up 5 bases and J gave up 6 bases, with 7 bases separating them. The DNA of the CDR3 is TGCAGTGCTTCAGGGGATGAAAAACTGTTTTTT. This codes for CSASGDEKLFF.

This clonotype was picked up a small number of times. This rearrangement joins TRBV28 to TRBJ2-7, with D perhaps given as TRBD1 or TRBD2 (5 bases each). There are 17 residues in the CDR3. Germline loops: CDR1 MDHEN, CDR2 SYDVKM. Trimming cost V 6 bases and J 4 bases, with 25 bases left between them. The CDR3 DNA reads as TGTGCCAGCAGCCAGGGTTCTGTGGGAGAGAAACGGTACGAGCAGTACTTC. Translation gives CASSQGSVGEKRYEQYF.

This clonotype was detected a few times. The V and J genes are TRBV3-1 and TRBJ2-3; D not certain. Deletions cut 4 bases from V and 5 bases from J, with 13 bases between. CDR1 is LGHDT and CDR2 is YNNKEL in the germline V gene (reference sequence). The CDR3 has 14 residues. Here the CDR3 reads CASSLAVGRDTQYF. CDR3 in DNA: TGTGCCAGCAGCCTTGCGGTCGGTAGAGATACGCAGTATTTT.

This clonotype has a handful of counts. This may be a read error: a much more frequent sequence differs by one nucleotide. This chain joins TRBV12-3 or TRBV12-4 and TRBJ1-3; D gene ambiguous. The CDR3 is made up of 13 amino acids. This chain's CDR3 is CASSQSSGNIIYF. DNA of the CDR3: TGTGCCAGCAGCCAAAGCTCTGGAAACATCATATATTTT.

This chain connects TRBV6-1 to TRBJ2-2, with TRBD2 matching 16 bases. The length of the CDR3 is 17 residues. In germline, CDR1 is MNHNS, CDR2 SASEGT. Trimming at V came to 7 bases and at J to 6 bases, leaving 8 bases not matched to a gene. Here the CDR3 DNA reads TGTGCCAGCAAACCGGGACTAGCGGGAGGGACCGCCGGGGAGCTGTTTTTT. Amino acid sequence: CASKPGLAGGTAGELFF.

In DNA form, the CDR3 reads TGTGCCAGCAGCGTAGGGCCCCTGGTAGGAGAGACCCAGTACTTC. As protein: CASSVGPLVGETQYF. The chain is built from TRBV9 and TRBJ2-5; no clear D gene. Trimming shortened V by 0 bases and J by 4 bases, and 13 bases separated the two germline ends. The CDR3 is 15 amino acids. CDR1 is SGDLS and CDR2 is YYNGEE in the germline V gene.

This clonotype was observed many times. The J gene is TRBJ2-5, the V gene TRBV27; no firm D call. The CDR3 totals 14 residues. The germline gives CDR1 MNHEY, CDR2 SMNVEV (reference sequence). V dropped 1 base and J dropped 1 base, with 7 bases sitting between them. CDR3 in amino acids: CASSLFWAQETQYF. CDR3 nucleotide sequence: TGTGCCAGCAGTTTATTTTGGGCCCAAGAGACCCAGTACTTC.

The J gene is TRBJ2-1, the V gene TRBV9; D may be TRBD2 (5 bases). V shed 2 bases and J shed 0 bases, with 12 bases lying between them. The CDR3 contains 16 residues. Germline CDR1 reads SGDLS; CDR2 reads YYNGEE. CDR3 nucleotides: TGTGCCAGCAGCGTTCGAAGCGGTAGCTCCTACAATGAGCAGTTCTTC. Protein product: CASSVRSGSSYNEQFF.

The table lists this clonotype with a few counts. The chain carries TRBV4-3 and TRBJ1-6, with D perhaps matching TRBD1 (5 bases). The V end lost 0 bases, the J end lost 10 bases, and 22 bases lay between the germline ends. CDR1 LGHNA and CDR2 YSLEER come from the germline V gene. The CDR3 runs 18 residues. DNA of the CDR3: TGCGCCAGCAGCCAAGATTGGGGGACGGGCCCTTTGAGGTCACCCCTCCACTTT. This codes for CASSQDWGTGPLRSPLHF.

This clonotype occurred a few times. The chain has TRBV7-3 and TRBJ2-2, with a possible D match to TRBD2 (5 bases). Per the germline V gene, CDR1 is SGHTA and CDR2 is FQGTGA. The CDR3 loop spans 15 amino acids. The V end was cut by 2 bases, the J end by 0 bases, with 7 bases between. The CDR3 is CASSLFGANTGELFF. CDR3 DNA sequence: TGTGCCAGCAGCTTATTCGGGGCGAACACCGGGGAGCTGTTTTTT.

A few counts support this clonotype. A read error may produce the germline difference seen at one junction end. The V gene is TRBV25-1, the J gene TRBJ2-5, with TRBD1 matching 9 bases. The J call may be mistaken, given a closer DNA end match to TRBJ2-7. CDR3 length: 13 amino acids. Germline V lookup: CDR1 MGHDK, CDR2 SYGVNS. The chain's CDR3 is CTSTGQGPHEQYF. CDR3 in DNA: TGTACCAGCACGGGACAGGGCCCCCACGAGCAGTACTTC.

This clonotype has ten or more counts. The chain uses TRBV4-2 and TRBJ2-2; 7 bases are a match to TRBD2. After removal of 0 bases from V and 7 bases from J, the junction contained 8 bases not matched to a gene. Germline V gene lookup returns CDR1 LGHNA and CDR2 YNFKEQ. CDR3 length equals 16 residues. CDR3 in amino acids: CASSQDLAGVGGELFF. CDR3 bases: TGTGCCAGCAGCCAAGATCTGGCGGGAGTGGGCGGGGAGCTGTTTTTT.

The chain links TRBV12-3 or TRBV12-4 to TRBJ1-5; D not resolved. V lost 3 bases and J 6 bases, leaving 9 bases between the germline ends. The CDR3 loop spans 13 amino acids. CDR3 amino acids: CASSLLGPQPQHF. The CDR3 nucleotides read TGTGCCAGCAGTTTGCTAGGGCCTCAGCCCCAGCATTTT.

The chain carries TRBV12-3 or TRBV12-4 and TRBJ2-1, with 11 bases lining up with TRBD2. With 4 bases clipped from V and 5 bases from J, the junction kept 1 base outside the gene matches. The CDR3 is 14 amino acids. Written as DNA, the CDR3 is TGTGCCAGCAGTTCTAGCGGGAGGCACAATGAGCAGTTCTTC. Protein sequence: CASSSSGRHNEQFF.

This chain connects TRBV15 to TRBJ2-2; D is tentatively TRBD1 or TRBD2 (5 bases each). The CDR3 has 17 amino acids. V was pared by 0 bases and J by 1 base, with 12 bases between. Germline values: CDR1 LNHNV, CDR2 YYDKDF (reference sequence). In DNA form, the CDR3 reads TGTGCCACCAGCAGAGATTCAGGGAGTCTGAACACCGGGGAGCTGTTTTTT. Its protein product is CATSRDSGSLNTGELFF.